A selection of T cell receptor beta chains follows, all from one sample in a study of blood T cell repertoires in COVID-19. TCRdb keeps only in-frame clones here, not all; method: immunoSEQ multiplex PCR. The top ten hold 9.5% to 13% of the sample, which has about 70,000 clones, over 75% seen once. Input material: peripheral blood. These receptors were collected from a woman in her late teens or twenties with acute or convalescent COVID-19. Each CDR3 is given with its conserved first and last residue. The D gene is left open where the match is weak. Rows may omit the clone size; those that give it use once, few, many or a size class.

V gene,clone size,J gene,D gene,CDR3 protein,CDR3 DNA
TRBV6-2/TRBV6-3,NA,TRBJ1-2,TRBD1,CASSYPGQGANYGYTF,TGTGCCAGCAGTTACCCCGGACAGGGCGCTAACTATGGCTACACCTTC
TRBV2,NA,TRBJ1-6,NA,CASSPRQIGNSPLHF,TGTGCCAGCAGTCCCAGACAGATCGGAAATTCACCCCTCCACTTT
TRBV4-3,NA,TRBJ2-7,TRBD1,CASSQPGQGRNEQYF,TGCGCCAGCAGCCAACCGGGACAGGGGCGGAACGAGCAGTACTTC
TRBV4-2,NA,TRBJ1-5,NA,CASSETYRNNQPQHF,TGTGCCAGCAGTGAAACTTACAGGAACAATCAGCCCCAGCATTTT
TRBV5-6,NA,TRBJ1-1,TRBD1,CASSLADRDRGAEAFF,TGTGCCAGCAGCTTGGCTGACCGGGACAGGGGAGCTGAAGCTTTCTTT
TRBV4-3,NA,TRBJ2-1,TRBD2,CASSQGYPLAGGVTGQFF,TGCGCCAGCAGCCAAGGTTATCCCTTAGCGGGAGGAGTTACTGGGCAGTTCTTC
TRBV19,NA,TRBJ2-1,NA,CASSIGQRDEQFF,TGTGCCAGTAGTATTGGCCAGCGGGATGAGCAGTTCTTC
TRBV19,NA,TRBJ1-4,NA,CASSTADRGATNEKLFF,TGTGCCAGTAGTACCGCCGATAGGGGCGCGACTAATGAAAAACTGTTTTTT
TRBV30,NA,TRBJ1-1,NA,CAWRGLGTEAFF,TGTGCCTGGAGGGGCCTCGGCACTGAAGCTTTCTTT
TRBV19,few,TRBJ1-5,NA,CASQGLGNQPQHF,TGTGCCAGTCAGGGGTTGGGCAATCAGCCCCAGCATTTT
TRBV5-5,NA,TRBJ1-6,NA,CASSSPGVRNSPLHF,TGTGCCAGCAGCTCGCCAGGGGTTAGGAATTCACCCCTCCACTTT
TRBV14,NA,TRBJ2-7,TRBD1,CASSRTGGPYEQYF,TGTGCCAGCAGCCGGACAGGGGGCCCCTACGAGCAGTACTTC
TRBV30,once,TRBJ1-5,NA,CAWSATSGPQHF,TGTGCCTGGAGTGCCACCTCGGGGCCCCAGCATTTT
TRBV6-1,NA,TRBJ1-5,NA,CASSEVENQPQHF,TGTGCCAGCAGTGAAGTTGAGAATCAGCCCCAGCATTTT
TRBV6-5,NA,TRBJ1-2,NA,CASRRTATYGYTF,TGTGCCAGCAGGAGGACAGCCACCTATGGCTACACCTTC
TRBV14,NA,TRBJ2-2,TRBD2,CASSQARTSGALSGELFF,TGTGCCAGCAGCCAAGCGAGGACTAGCGGAGCATTATCCGGGGAGCTGTTTTTT
TRBV18,NA,TRBJ2-3,NA,CASSFVEASTDTQYF,TGTGCCAGCTCTTTTGTAGAAGCTAGCACAGATACGCAGTATTTT
TRBV19,NA,TRBJ2-1,NA,CASSEGYNEQFF,TGTGCCAGTAGTGAGGGCTACAATGAGCAGTTCTTC
TRBV7-9,NA,TRBJ1-1,NA,CASSAPGVHTEAFF,TGTGCCAGCAGCGCGCCAGGGGTGCACACTGAAGCTTTCTTT
TRBV6-4,NA,TRBJ2-4,TRBD2,CASSDGGRLAKNIQYF,TGTGCCAGCAGTGATGGCGGGAGGCTAGCCAAAAACATTCAGTACTTC
TRBV11-2,NA,TRBJ2-3,TRBD2,CASSSEGAASRGRVYF,TGTGCCAGCAGCTCCGAGGGCGCAGCCTCGAGAGGGAGGGTGTATTTT
TRBV5-1,NA,TRBJ2-7,NA,CASSLGQNYEQYF,TGCGCCAGCAGCTTGGGGCAGAACTACGAGCAGTACTTC
TRBV4-1,NA,TRBJ1-4,NA,CASSQDMQVREKLFF,TGCGCCAGCAGCCAAGATATGCAGGTCCGGGAAAAACTGTTTTTT
TRBV10-3,NA,TRBJ2-7,NA,CAISDSYEQYF,TGTGCCATCAGTGATAGCTACGAGCAGTACTTC
TRBV30,NA,TRBJ1-6,TRBD1,CAWSGRTGVNSPLHF,TGTGCCTGGAGTGGTAGGACAGGAGTTAATTCACCCCTCCACTTT
TRBV10-1,NA,TRBJ1-1,NA,CASSRGGESTEAFF,TGCGCCAGCAGCCGCGGGGGGGAGAGCACTGAAGCTTTCTTT
TRBV20-1,NA,TRBJ2-1,NA,CSARPRGEQFF,TGCAGTGCTAGACCAAGAGGGGAGCAGTTCTTC
TRBV30,NA,TRBJ1-2,NA,CAWSVGLYGYTF,TGTGCCTGGAGTGTGGGCCTCTATGGCTACACCTTC